This record looks at one T cell receptor (beta chain) sequence and its context. Its antigen remains unknown. Sequenced by immunoSEQ multiplex PCR; TCRdb stores in-frame clones only, minus some. Of just over 7,000 clones detected, roughly 67% appear once; the ten largest clones hold approximately 40%. This sample stems from a study of CD8 T cell repertoires and HIV-1 epitope variants. Turning to the study itself: Controls included no peptide, Ebola AY9 epitope, and a CMV, EBV, flu pool. Autologous T cell-negative cells served as antigen-presenting cells in equal numbers. Points from the study as a whole: Of eight to ten antigen-specific beta clonotypes, six appeared to cross-react with escape variants. Only beta chains were identified, marking proliferation to antigen, not function.

The CDR3 extends over 15 amino acids. Trimming at V came to 2 bases and at J to 4 bases, leaving 7 bases not matched to a gene. CDR1 and CDR2 (germline): MNHEY, SMNVEV (reference sequence). The specimen was cultured CD8+ T cells derived from PBMCs. This TCR came from a male donor with HIV. The V gene is TRBV27, the J gene TRBJ2-7, with TRBD2 matching over 8 bases. Written as DNA, the CDR3 is TGTGCCAGCAGTTTAGGGCTCGGCGGGAGGTACGAGCAGTACTTC. The encoded protein is CASSLGLGGRYEQYF.